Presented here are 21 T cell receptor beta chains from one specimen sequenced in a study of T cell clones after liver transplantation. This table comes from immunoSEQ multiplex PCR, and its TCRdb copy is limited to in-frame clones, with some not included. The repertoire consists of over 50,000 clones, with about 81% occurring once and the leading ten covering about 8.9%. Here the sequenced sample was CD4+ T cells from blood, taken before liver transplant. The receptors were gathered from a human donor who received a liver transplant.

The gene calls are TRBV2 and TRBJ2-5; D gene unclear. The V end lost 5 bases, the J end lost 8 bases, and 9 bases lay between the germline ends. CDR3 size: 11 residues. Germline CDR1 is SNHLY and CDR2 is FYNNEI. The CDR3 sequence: CASSPTRTQYF. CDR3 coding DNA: TGTGCCAGCAGTCCCACCAGAACCCAGTACTTC.

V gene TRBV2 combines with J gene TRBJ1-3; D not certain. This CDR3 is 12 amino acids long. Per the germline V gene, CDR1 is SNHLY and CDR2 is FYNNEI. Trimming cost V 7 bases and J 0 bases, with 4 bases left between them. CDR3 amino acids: CASTGSGNTIYF. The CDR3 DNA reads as TGTGCCAGCACAGGCTCTGGAAACACCATATATTTT.

The CDR3 protein is CASSLSWTPLSGGHTDTQYF. The CDR3 DNA is TGTGCCAGCAGCTTGAGCTGGACACCCCTTAGCGGGGGCCACACAGATACGCAGTATTTT. The chain is built from TRBV9 and TRBJ2-3, with 9 bases aligning to TRBD2. V lost 4 bases to trimming and J lost 2 bases; unmatched junction nucleotides: 20. From germline, CDR1 is SGDLS and CDR2 YYNGEE. This CDR3 region has 20 residues.

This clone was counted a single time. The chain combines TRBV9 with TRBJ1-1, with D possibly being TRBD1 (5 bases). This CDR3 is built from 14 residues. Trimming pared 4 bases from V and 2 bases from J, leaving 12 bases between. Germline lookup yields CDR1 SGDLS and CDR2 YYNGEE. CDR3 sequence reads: CASSRSTANTEAFF. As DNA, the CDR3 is TGTGCCAGCAGCAGATCGACAGCTAACACTGAAGCTTTCTTT.

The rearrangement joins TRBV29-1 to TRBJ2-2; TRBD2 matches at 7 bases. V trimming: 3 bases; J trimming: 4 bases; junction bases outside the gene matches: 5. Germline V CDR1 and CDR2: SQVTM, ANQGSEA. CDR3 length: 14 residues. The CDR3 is CSVDGGIGTGELFF. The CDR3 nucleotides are TGCAGCGTTGACGGGGGGATTGGCACCGGGGAGCTGTTTTTT.

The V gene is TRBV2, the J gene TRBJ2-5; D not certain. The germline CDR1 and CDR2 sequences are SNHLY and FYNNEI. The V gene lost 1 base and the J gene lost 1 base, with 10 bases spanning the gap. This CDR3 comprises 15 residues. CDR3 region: CASSEGVVFQETQYF. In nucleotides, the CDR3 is TGTGCCAGCAGTGAAGGAGTGGTCTTCCAAGAGACCCAGTACTTC.

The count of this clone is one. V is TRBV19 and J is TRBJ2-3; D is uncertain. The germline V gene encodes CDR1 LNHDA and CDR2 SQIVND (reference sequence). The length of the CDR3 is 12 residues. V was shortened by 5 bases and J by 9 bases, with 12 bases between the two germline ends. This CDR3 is CASSVNSRTQYF. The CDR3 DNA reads TGTGCCAGTAGTGTAAACAGCCGGACGCAGTATTTT.

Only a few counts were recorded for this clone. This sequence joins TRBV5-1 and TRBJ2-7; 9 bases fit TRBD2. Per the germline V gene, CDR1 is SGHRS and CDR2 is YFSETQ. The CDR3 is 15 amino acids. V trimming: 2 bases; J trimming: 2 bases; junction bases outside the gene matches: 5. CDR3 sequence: CASSLRLADPYEQYF. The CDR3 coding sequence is TGCGCCAGCAGCTTAAGACTAGCGGACCCCTACGAGCAGTACTTC. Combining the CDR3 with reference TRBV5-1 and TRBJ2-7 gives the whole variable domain KAGVTQTPRYLIKTRGQQVTLSCSPISGHRSVSWYQQTPGQGLQFLFEYFSETQRNKGNFPGRFSGRQFSNSRSEMNVSTLELGDSALYLCASSLRLADPYEQYFGPGTRLTVT.

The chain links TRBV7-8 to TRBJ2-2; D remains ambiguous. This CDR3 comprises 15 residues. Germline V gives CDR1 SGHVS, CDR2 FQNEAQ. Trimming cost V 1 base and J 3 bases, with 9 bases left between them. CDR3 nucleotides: TGTGCCAGCAGCTTAGGATCGCAATACACCGGGGAGCTGTTTTTT. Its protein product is CASSLGSQYTGELFF.

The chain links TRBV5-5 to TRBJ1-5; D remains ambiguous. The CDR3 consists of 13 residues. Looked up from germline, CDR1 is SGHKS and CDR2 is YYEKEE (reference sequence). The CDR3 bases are TGTGCTACATCGAGGGATAGCAATCAGCCCCAGCATTTT. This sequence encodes CATSRDSNQPQHF.

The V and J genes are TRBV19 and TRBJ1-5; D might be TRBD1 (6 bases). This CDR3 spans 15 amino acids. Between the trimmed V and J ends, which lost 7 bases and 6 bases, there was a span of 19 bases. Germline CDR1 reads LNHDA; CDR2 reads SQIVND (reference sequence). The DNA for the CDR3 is TGTGCCAGTATAGGGAGGGGTGGGGGGCCTCAGCCCCAGCATTTT. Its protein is CASIGRGGGPQPQHF.

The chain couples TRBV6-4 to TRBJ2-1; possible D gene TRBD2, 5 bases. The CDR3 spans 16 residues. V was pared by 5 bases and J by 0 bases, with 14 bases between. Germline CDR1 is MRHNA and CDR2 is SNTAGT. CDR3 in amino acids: CASSPHRGSSYNEQFF. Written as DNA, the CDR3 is TGTGCCAGCAGTCCCCACCGGGGTAGCTCCTACAATGAGCAGTTCTTC.

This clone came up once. In DNA, the CDR3 is TGTGCCAGCAGGGACGAAACAAACGGGAACACCATATATTTT. The encoded protein is CASRDETNGNTIYF. The rearrangement links TRBV28 to TRBJ1-3; D gene uncertain. The length of the CDR3 is 14 residues. The ends were cut back, 6 bases at V and 7 bases at J, with 16 bases in the middle. Germline values: CDR1 MDHEN, CDR2 SYDVKM.

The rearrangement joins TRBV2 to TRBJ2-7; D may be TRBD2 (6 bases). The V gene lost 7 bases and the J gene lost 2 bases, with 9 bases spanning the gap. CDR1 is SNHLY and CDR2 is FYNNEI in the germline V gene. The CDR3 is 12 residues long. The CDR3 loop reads CASTTGAYEQYF. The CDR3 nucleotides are TGTGCCAGCACAACGGGAGCCTACGAGCAGTACTTC.

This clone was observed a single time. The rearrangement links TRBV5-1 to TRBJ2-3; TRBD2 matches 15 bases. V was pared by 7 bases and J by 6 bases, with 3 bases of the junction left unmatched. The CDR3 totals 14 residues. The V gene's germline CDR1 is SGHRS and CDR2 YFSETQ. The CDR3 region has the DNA TGCGCCAGCGGGACTAGCGGGAGGATGGATACGCAGTATTTT. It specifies CASGTSGRMDTQYF.

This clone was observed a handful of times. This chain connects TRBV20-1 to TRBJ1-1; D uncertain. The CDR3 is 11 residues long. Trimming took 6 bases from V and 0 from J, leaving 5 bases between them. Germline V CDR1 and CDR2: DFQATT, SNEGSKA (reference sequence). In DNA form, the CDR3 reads TGCAGTGCAGGGTTGAACACTGAAGCTTTCTTT. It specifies CSAGLNTEAFF.

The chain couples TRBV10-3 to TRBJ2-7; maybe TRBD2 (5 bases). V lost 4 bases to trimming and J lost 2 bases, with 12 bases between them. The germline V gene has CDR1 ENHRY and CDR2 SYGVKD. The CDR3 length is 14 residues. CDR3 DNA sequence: TGTGCCATCAGTGGGGAGACACCTACCTACGAGCAGTACTTC. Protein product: CAISGETPTYEQYF.

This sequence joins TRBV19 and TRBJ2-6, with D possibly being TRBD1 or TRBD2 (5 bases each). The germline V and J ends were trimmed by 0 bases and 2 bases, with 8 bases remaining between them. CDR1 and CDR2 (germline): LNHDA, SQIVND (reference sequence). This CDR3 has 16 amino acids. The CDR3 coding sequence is TGTGCCAGTAGTATAGATGGGGGTGCTGGGGCCAACGTCCTGACTTTC. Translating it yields CASSIDGGAGANVLTF.

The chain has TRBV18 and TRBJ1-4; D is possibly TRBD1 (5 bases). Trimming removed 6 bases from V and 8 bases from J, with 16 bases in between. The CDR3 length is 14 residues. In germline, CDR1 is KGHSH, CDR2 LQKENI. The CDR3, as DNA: TGTGCCAGCTCTCGAGACCAGGGCCGGGAAAAACTGTTTTTT. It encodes CASSRDQGREKLFF. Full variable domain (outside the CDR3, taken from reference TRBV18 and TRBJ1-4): NAGVMQNPRHLVRRRGQEARLRCSPMKGHSHVYWYRQLPEEGLKFMVYLQKENIIDESGMPKERFSAEFPKEGPSILRIQQVVRGDSAAYFCASSRDQGREKLFFGSGTQLSVL.

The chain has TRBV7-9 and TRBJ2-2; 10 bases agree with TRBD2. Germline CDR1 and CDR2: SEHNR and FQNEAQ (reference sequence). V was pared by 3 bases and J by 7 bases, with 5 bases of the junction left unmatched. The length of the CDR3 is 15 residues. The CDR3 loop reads CASSLRSGGDGELFF. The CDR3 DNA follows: TGTGCCAGCAGCTTGAGGAGCGGGGGGGACGGGGAGCTGTTTTTT. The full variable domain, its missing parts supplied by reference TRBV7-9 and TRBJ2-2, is DTGVSQNPRHKITKRGQNVTFRCDPISEHNRLYWYRQTLGQGPEFLTYFQNEAQLEKSRLLSDRFSAERPKGSFSTLEIQRTEQGDSAMYLCASSLRSGGDGELFFGEGSRLTVL.

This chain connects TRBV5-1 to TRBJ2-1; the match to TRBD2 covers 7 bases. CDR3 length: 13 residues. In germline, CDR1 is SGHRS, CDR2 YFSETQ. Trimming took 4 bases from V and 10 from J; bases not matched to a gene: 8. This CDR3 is CASSPEGGREQFF. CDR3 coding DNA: TGCGCCAGCAGCCCGGAGGGCGGGAGAGAGCAGTTCTTC.